The 22 T cell receptor beta chains presented below share a single source sample, sequenced in a study of blood T cell repertoires in COVID-19. Some clones are missing from TCRdb's copy, which holds only in-frame ones; the method was immunoSEQ multiplex PCR. The table has under 300,000 clones, 86% seen once; the top ten hold about 3%. Material: peripheral blood. These receptors all stem from a woman between 25 and 40 years old with active or convalescent COVID-19.

This clone appeared a single time. Written as DNA, the CDR3 is TGTGCCAGTACGGGGGAGGGCTATGGCTACACCTTC. Protein sequence: CASTGEGYGYTF. This chain uses TRBV19 with TRBJ1-2; a possible D gene is TRBD1 (5 bases). Trimming shortened V by 7 bases and J by 4 bases, and 10 bases separated the two germline ends. Germline V gives CDR1 LNHDA, CDR2 SQIVND (reference sequence). The CDR3 length is 12 residues. Using reference TRBV19 and TRBJ1-2 for the parts outside the CDR3, the full variable domain is DGGITQSPKYLFRKEGQNVTLSCEQNLNHDAMYWYRQDPGQGLRLIYYSQIVNDFQKGDIAEGYSVSREKKESFPLTVTSAQKNPTAFYLCASTGEGYGYTFGSGTRLTVV.

This chain connects TRBV6-4 to TRBJ2-5; perhaps TRBD1 as D (5 bases). The V gene's germline CDR1 is MRHNA and CDR2 SNTAGT. There are 13 residues in the CDR3. V gave up 2 bases and J gave up 3 bases, with 7 bases separating them. The CDR3 region has the DNA TGTGCCAGCAGTGACGTAGGGGAAGAGACCCAGTACTTC. Translating gives CASSDVGEETQYF.

The V call is TRBV6-5, the J call TRBJ1-4, with no clear D. In germline, CDR1 is MNHEY, CDR2 SVGAGI. This CDR3 has 12 amino acids. The germline V and J ends were trimmed by 6 bases and 7 bases, with 9 bases remaining between them. The CDR3 is CASSRRGEKLFF. The CDR3, as DNA: TGTGCCAGCAGCAGGCGGGGTGAAAAACTGTTTTTT.

V and J are TRBV7-2 and TRBJ1-1; TRBD1 might be the D (5 bases). CDR3 size: 12 residues. Germline loops: CDR1 SGHTA, CDR2 FQGNSA. Trimming pared 5 bases from V and 4 bases from J, leaving 8 bases between. CDR3 loop: CASSVQGTEAFF. The CDR3 DNA reads as TGTGCCAGCAGCGTCCAGGGCACTGAAGCTTTCTTT.

This clone was recorded only once. The rearrangement uses TRBV19 and TRBJ1-5; 8 nucleotides agree with TRBD1. Trimming at V came to 6 bases and at J to 5 bases, leaving 12 bases not matched to a gene. Germline V gives CDR1 LNHDA, CDR2 SQIVND (reference sequence). The CDR3 loop spans 16 amino acids. The CDR3 protein is CASSSVRTGFDQPQHF. CDR3 DNA sequence: TGTGCCAGTAGCAGCGTCCGGACAGGGTTTGATCAGCCCCAGCATTTT.

The V gene is TRBV20-1, the J gene TRBJ1-4; D might be TRBD1 (5 bases). CDR3 size: 15 residues. The V end lost 3 bases, the J end lost 4 bases, and 15 bases lay between the germline ends. Germline CDR1 reads DFQATT; CDR2 reads SNEGSKA (reference sequence). The CDR3 bases are TGCAGTGCTAGTGCCCCGGATAGGGGTAATGAAAAACTGTTTTTT. It encodes CSASAPDRGNEKLFF.

This chain connects TRBV6-2 or TRBV6-3 to TRBJ2-7, with 7 bases that match TRBD2. Germline V gene sequence: CDR1 MNHEY, CDR2 SVGEGT. Losses at the gene ends were 4 bases for V and 2 bases for J; bases not matched to a gene: 5. The CDR3 runs 14 residues. The CDR3 bases are TGTGCCAGCAGTTGGGGAGGGAACCCCTACGAGCAGTACTTC. Translating gives CASSWGGNPYEQYF.

This chain connects TRBV28 to TRBJ1-2, with 9 bases lining up with TRBD1. The V gene end was trimmed by 4 bases and the J gene end by 5 bases; junction bases not matched to a gene: 11. The CDR3 loop spans 16 amino acids. CDR1 is MDHEN, CDR2 SYDVKM, per germline. The CDR3 bases are TGTGCCAGCAGTTCTCCTCCGGGACAGGGAAGGTATGGCTACACCTTC. Its protein product is CASSSPPGQGRYGYTF.

The V gene is TRBV4-3, the J gene TRBJ2-3, with unresolved D. Germline V gene data show CDR1 as LGHNA and CDR2 as YSLEER. CDR3 length: 13 amino acids. Between the trimmed V and J ends, which lost 0 bases and 7 bases, there was a span of 8 bases. Here the CDR3 reads CASSQDRGYTQYF. In nucleotides, the CDR3 is TGCGCCAGCAGCCAAGATAGAGGTTATACGCAGTATTTT.

The rearrangement links TRBV5-5 to TRBJ1-6; D not certain. The CDR3 contains 14 residues. The germline V gene encodes CDR1 SGHKS and CDR2 YYEKEE (reference sequence). V gave up 0 bases and J gave up 6 bases, with 7 bases separating them. As DNA, the CDR3 is TGTGCCAGCAGCTTGGTCCCCAGTAATTCACCCCTCCACTTT. Its protein is CASSLVPSNSPLHF.

This chain uses TRBV19 with TRBJ1-5, with 11 bases identical to TRBD1. With 3 bases clipped from V and 6 bases from J, the junction kept 7 bases outside the gene matches. The CDR3 extends over 16 amino acids. Per germline, CDR1 LNHDA and CDR2 SQIVND (reference sequence). CDR3 DNA: TGTGCCAGTAGTATCGGACAGGGGGCACAGGGTCAGCCCCAGCATTTT. Protein product: CASSIGQGAQGQPQHF.

As regards this clone: The same CDR3 also results from other DNA sequences found in this sample. J is TRBJ1-1 and V is TRBV14; tentative D call: TRBD1 (6 bases). The V end was cut by 1 base, the J end by 1 base, with 7 bases between. CDR3 length: 14 amino acids. Germline V gene sequence: CDR1 SGHDN, CDR2 FVKESK. The CDR3 coding sequence is TGTGCCAGCAGCCAAGTCAGGGGGAACACTGAAGCTTTCTTT. It encodes CASSQVRGNTEAFF.

The chain is built from TRBV6-5 and TRBJ2-1, with D possibly being TRBD1 (6 bases). The CDR3 spans 13 residues. Deletions cut 6 bases from V and 6 bases from J, with 12 bases between. In germline, CDR1 is MNHEY, CDR2 SVGAGI. Written as DNA, the CDR3 is TGTGCCAGCAGCATACAGGGATTCAATGAGCAGTTCTTC. This encodes CASSIQGFNEQFF.

The V gene is TRBV9, the J gene TRBJ2-2, with TRBD1 matching 9 bases. This CDR3 is 15 amino acids long. Germline assignment: CDR1 SGDLS and CDR2 YYNGEE. J was trimmed by 7 bases and V by 4 bases; bases with no gene match: 8. The CDR3 sequence: CASSTEGQGVGELFF. The CDR3 nucleotides are TGTGCCAGCAGCACGGAGGGACAGGGAGTCGGGGAGCTGTTTTTT.

The chain has TRBV10-3 and TRBJ2-5, with 7 bases matching TRBD1. In germline, CDR1 is ENHRY, CDR2 SYGVKD. Trimming took 0 bases from V and 4 from J; bases not matched to a gene: 5. The CDR3 is made up of 15 amino acids. This CDR3 reads CAISESGQIGETQYF. Written as DNA, the CDR3 is TGTGCCATCAGTGAGTCGGGACAGATAGGAGAGACCCAGTACTTC.

The chain couples TRBV30 to TRBJ2-2, with a weak D call TRBD1 (5 bases). V gave up 1 base and J gave up 6 bases, with 9 bases separating them. This CDR3 has 13 residues. Germline values: CDR1 GTSNPN, CDR2 SVGIG (reference sequence). CDR3: CAWSALGAGELFF. In nucleotides, the CDR3 is TGTGCCTGGAGTGCCCTAGGGGCCGGGGAGCTGTTTTTT.

This chain joins TRBV19 and TRBJ1-2, with D perhaps TRBD1 (6 bases). CDR3 size: 15 residues. The V end was cut by 5 bases, the J end by 6 bases, with 19 bases between. The germline V gene has CDR1 LNHDA and CDR2 SQIVND (reference sequence). In DNA, the CDR3 is TGTGCCAGTAGTTATAGGCCGACAGGAGTGGATGGCTACACCTTC. Translated: CASSYRPTGVDGYTF.

The CDR3 is CASSFGRVGSSYNEQFF. In DNA, the CDR3 is TGTGCCAGCAGCTTCGGAAGGGTGGGGAGCTCCTACAATGAGCAGTTCTTC. The V call is TRBV7-8, the J call TRBJ2-1, with a possible D match to TRBD2 (5 bases). The CDR3 has 17 residues. V was pared by 3 bases and J by 0 bases, with 15 bases between. CDR1 is SGHVS, CDR2 FQNEAQ, per germline.

The V call is TRBV28, the J call TRBJ1-4, with TRBD1 as a possible D gene (5 bases). The germline gives CDR1 MDHEN, CDR2 SYDVKM. Trimming took 5 bases from V and 7 from J, leaving 23 bases between them. The CDR3 extends over 17 amino acids. In DNA, the CDR3 is TGTGCCAGCAGTCAGACTTACGCGGGGACTTGGGCTGAAAAACTGTTTTTT. It encodes CASSQTYAGTWAEKLFF.

The V and J genes are TRBV2 and TRBJ2-1, with 10 bases aligning to TRBD1. After removal of 10 bases from V and 8 bases from J, the junction contained 26 bases not matched to a gene. Germline V gene lookup returns CDR1 SNHLY and CDR2 FYNNEI. The CDR3 extends over 19 amino acids. The CDR3 nucleotides are TGTGCCACCGACCTTGGACAGGGGGAAACAGCGGGGCTCGGATATGAGCAGTTCTTC. Protein: CATDLGQGETAGLGYEQFF.

The chain carries TRBV3-1 (or the pseudogene TRBV3-2) and TRBJ1-4; D is unclear. The V end was cut by 4 bases, the J end by 0 bases, with 15 bases between. This CDR3 has 17 residues. Germline V gives CDR1 LGHDT, CDR2 YNNKEL (reference sequence). The CDR3 DNA reads as TGTGCCAGCAGCCTACGAGGCTTAGGTGCAACTAATGAAAAACTGTTTTTT. Amino acids: CASSLRGLGATNEKLFF.

The V gene is TRBV12-3 or TRBV12-4, the J gene TRBJ1-5; D is uncertain. This CDR3 has 13 amino acids. V shed 5 bases and J shed 7 bases, with 12 bases lying between them. CDR3 coding DNA: TGTGCCAGCAGTCCTAACCCCCGACAGCCCCAGCATTTT. It yields the protein CASSPNPRQPQHF.